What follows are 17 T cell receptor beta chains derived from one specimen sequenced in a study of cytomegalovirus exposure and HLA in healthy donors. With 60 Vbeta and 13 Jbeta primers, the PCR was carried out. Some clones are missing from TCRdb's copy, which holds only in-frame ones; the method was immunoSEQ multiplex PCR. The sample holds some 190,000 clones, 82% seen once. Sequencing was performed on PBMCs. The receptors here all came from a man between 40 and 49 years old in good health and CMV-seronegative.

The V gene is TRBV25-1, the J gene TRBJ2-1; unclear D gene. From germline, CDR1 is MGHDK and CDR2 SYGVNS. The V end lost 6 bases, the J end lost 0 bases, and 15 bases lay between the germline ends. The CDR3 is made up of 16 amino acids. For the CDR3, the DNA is TGTGCCAGCAGGAGGTCAGCCACCCTCTCCTACAATGAGCAGTTCTTC. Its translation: CASRRSATLSYNEQFF.

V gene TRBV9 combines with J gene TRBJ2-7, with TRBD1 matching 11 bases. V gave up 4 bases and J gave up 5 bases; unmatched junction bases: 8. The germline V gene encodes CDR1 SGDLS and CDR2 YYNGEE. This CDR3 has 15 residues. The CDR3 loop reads CASSPWDRGSDEQYF. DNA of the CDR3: TGTGCCAGCAGCCCCTGGGACAGGGGGTCGGACGAGCAGTACTTC. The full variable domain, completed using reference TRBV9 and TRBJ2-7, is DSGVTQTPKHLITATGQRVTLRCSPRSGDLSVYWYQQSLDQGLQFLIQYYNGEERAKGNILERFSAQQFPDLHSELNLSSLELGDSALYFCASSPWDRGSDEQYFGPGTRLTVT.

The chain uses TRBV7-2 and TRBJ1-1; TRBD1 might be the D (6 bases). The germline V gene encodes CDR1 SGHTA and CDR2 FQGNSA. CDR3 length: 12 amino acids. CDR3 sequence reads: CASGQRNTEAFF. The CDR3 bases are TGTGCTAGCGGACAGCGTAACACTGAAGCTTTCTTT.

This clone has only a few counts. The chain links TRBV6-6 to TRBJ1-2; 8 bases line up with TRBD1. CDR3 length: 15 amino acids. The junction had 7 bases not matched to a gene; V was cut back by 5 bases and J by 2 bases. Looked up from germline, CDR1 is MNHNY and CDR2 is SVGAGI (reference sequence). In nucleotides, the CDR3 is TGTGCCAGCAGTCAAGGCCGGGACAGGAACTATGGCTACACCTTC. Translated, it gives CASSQGRDRNYGYTF.

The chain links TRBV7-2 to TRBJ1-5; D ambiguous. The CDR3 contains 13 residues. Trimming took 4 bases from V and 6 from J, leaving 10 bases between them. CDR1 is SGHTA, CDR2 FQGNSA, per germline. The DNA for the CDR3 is TGTGCCAGCAGCTCCCAAGCCTCTCAGCCCCAGCATTTT. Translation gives CASSSQASQPQHF.

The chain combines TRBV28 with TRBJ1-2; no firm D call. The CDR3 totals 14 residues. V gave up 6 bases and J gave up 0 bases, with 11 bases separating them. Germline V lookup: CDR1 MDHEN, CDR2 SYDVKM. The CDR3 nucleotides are TGTGCCAGCAGCCGAGAGAAAGCTAACTATGGCTACACCTTC. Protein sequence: CASSREKANYGYTF.

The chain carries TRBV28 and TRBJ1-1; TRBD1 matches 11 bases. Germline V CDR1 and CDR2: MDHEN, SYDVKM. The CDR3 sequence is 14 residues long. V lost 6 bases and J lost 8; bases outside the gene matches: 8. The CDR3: CASSLTGTGGEAFF. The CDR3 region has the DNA TGTGCCAGCAGCCTCACTGGGACAGGGGGAGAAGCTTTCTTT.

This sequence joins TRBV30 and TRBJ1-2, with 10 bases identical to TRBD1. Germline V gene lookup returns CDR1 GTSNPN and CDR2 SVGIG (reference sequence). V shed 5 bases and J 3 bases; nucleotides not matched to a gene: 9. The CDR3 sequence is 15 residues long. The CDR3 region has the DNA TGTGCCTGGGGAGAACCGGGACAGGGGTACTATGGCTACACCTTC. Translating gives CAWGEPGQGYYGYTF.

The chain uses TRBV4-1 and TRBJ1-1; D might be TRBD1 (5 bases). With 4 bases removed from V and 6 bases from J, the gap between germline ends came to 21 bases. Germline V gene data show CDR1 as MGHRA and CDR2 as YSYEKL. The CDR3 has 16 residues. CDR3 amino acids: CASSLNLGQGWPEAFF. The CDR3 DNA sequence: TGCGCCAGCAGCCTTAACCTCGGGCAGGGATGGCCTGAAGCTTTCTTT.

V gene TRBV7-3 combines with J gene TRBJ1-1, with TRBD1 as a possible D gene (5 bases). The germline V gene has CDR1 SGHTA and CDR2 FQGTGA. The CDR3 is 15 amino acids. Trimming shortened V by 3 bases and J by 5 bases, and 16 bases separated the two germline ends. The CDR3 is CASSLNQGGTTEAFF. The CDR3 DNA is TGTGCCAGCAGCTTGAATCAGGGAGGGACGACTGAAGCTTTCTTT. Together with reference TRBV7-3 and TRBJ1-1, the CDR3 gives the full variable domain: GAGVSQTPSNKVTEKGKYVELRCDPISGHTALYWYRQSLGQGPEFLIYFQGTGAADDSGLPNDRFFAVRPEGSVSTLKIQRTERGDSAVYLCASSLNQGGTTEAFFGQGTRLTVV.

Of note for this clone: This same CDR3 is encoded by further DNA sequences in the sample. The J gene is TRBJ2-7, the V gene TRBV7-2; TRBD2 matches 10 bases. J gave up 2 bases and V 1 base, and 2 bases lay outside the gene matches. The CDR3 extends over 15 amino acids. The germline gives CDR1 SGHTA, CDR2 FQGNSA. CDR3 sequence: CASSLGTSGTYEQYF. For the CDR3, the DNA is TGTGCCAGCAGCTTAGGGACTAGCGGAACCTACGAGCAGTACTTC.

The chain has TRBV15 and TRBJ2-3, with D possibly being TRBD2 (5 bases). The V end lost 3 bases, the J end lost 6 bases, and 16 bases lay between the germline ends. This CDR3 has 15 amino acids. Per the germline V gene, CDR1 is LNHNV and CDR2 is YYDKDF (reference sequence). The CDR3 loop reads CATSSQEASWDTQYF. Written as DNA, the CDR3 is TGTGCCACCAGCAGCCAGGAGGCCTCTTGGGATACGCAGTATTTT.

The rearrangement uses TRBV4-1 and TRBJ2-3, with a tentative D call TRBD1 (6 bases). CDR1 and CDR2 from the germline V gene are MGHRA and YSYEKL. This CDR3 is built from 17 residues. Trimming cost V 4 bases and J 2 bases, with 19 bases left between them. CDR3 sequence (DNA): TGCGCCAGCAGCCCCAAGTCGGGACATATGGACACAGATACGCAGTATTTT. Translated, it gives CASSPKSGHMDTDTQYF.

CDR3 sequence (DNA): TGTGCCAGCAGTGGTAGCGGGAGGGACACCGGGGAGCTGTTTTTT. Amino acids: CASSGSGRDTGELFF. The genes are TRBV2 and TRBJ2-2; the match to TRBD2 covers 11 bases. This CDR3 region has 15 residues. V was clipped by 4 bases and J by 3 bases; unmatched bases: 1. Germline lookup yields CDR1 SNHLY and CDR2 FYNNEI.

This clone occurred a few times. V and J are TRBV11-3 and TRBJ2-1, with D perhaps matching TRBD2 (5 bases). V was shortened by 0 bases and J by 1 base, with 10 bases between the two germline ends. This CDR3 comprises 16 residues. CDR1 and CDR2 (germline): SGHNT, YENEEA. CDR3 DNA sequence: TGTGCCAGCAGCTTAGACGGCGGGCGATCCTACAATGAGCAGTTCTTC. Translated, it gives CASSLDGGRSYNEQFF.

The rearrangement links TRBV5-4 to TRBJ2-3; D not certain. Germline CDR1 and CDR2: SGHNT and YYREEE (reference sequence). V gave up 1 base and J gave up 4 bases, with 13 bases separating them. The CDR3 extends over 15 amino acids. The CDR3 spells CASSLYAESADTQYF. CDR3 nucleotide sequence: TGTGCCAGCAGCTTGTACGCGGAGTCCGCAGATACGCAGTATTTT.

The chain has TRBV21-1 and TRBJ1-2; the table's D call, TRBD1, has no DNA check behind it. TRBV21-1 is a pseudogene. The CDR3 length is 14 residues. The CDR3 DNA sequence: TGTGCCAGCAGCGACCAACAGGGGAGGTGTGGCTACACCTTC. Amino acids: CASSDQQGRCGYTF.